A selection of T cell receptor beta chains follows, all from one sample in a study of blood T cell repertoires in COVID-19. Profiled with immunoSEQ multiplex PCR; TCRdb holds only in-frame clones, not every one. The repertoire holds approximately 350,000 clones, with around 86% as singletons. The sample comprised peripheral blood. The receptor set was obtained from a woman aged 50 to 65 with COVID-19, enrolled during active disease. The CDR3 runs from the conserved cysteine through the conserved F or W. The D gene is left open where the match is weak. Not all rows give a size; the values are once, few, many and, for expanded clones, a class.

D gene: NA; clone size: NA; J gene: TRBJ1-2; V gene: TRBV27; CDR3 protein: CASSVDRLYGYTF; CDR3 DNA: TGTGCCAGCAGTGTGGACAGACTCTATGGCTACACCTTC
D gene: NA; clone size: few; J gene: TRBJ1-6; V gene: TRBV9; CDR3 protein: CASSVYGTGDNSPLHF; CDR3 DNA: TGTGCCAGCAGCGTATATGGCACAGGCGATAATTCACCCCTCCACTTT
D gene: NA; clone size: NA; J gene: TRBJ2-2; V gene: TRBV7-9; CDR3 protein: CASSWQAPGELFF; CDR3 DNA: TGTGCCAGCAGCTGGCAGGCTCCCGGGGAGCTGTTTTTT
D gene: NA; clone size: once; J gene: TRBJ1-3; V gene: TRBV5-4; CDR3 protein: CASHSVGGSSGNTIYF; CDR3 DNA: TGTGCCAGCCACTCCGTCGGAGGCTCCTCTGGAAACACCATATATTTT
D gene: TRBD1; clone size: NA; J gene: TRBJ2-1; V gene: TRBV7-3; CDR3 protein: CASSRGTGGYNEQFF; CDR3 DNA: TGTGCCAGCAGCCGAGGGACAGGGGGTTACAATGAGCAGTTCTTC
D gene: TRBD1; clone size: once; J gene: TRBJ2-3; V gene: TRBV19; CDR3 protein: CASSSPQGASATQYF; CDR3 DNA: TGTGCCAGTAGTTCCCCGCAGGGGGCCTCAGCTACGCAGTATTTT
D gene: TRBD2; clone size: once; J gene: TRBJ2-1; V gene: TRBV10-2; CDR3 protein: CASSELAGGSYNEQFF; CDR3 DNA: TGCGCCAGCAGTGAGCTAGCGGGAGGTTCCTACAATGAGCAGTTCTTC
D gene: TRBD2; clone size: NA; J gene: TRBJ2-7; V gene: TRBV5-1; CDR3 protein: CASSLTGGSIEQYF; CDR3 DNA: TGCGCCAGCAGCTTGACGGGAGGATCGATCGAGCAGTACTTC
D gene: TRBD1; clone size: NA; J gene: TRBJ2-1; V gene: TRBV19; CDR3 protein: CASTLGTASYNEQFF; CDR3 DNA: TGTGCCAGCACTCTAGGGACAGCTTCCTACAATGAGCAGTTCTTC
D gene: NA; clone size: NA; J gene: TRBJ2-1; V gene: TRBV3-1/TRBV3-2; CDR3 protein: CASSQDLSVNEQFF; CDR3 DNA: TGTGCCAGCAGCCAAGATTTGAGCGTCAATGAGCAGTTCTTC
D gene: TRBD2; clone size: NA; J gene: TRBJ2-2; V gene: TRBV19; CDR3 protein: CASRLAGGTGELFF; CDR3 DNA: TGTGCCAGTCGACTAGCGGGAGGGACCGGGGAGCTGTTTTTT
D gene: NA; clone size: NA; J gene: TRBJ1-5; V gene: TRBV6-1; CDR3 protein: CASSEGLGREGPPQHF; CDR3 DNA: TGTGCCAGCAGTGAAGGTTTAGGCAGGGAGGGCCCTCCCCAGCATTTT
D gene: NA; clone size: once; J gene: TRBJ1-1; V gene: TRBV9; CDR3 protein: CASSPREGGASEAFF; CDR3 DNA: TGTGCCAGCAGCCCACGTGAAGGAGGCGCGTCTGAAGCTTTCTTT
D gene: NA; clone size: few; J gene: TRBJ1-1; V gene: TRBV18; CDR3 protein: CASSPLEGVSTEAFF; CDR3 DNA: TGTGCCAGCTCACCACTAGAAGGGGTAAGCACTGAAGCTTTCTTT
D gene: NA; clone size: NA; J gene: TRBJ1-2; V gene: TRBV11-2; CDR3 protein: CASSFSEGANYGYTF; CDR3 DNA: TGTGCCAGCAGCTTCTCCGAGGGGGCTAACTATGGCTACACCTTC
D gene: TRBD2; clone size: once; J gene: TRBJ2-7; V gene: TRBV11-2; CDR3 protein: CASSPPRLAGQTYEQYF; CDR3 DNA: TGTGCCAGCAGCCCACCTCGACTAGCGGGGCAAACCTACGAGCAGTACTTC
D gene: NA; clone size: NA; J gene: TRBJ2-3; V gene: TRBV10-1; CDR3 protein: CASSTQGLTGTDTQYF; CDR3 DNA: TGCGCCAGCAGTACACAGGGCCTTACCGGCACAGATACGCAGTATTTT
D gene: NA; clone size: once; J gene: TRBJ1-1; V gene: TRBV7-8; CDR3 protein: CASSPRDTVSQAFF; CDR3 DNA: TGTGCCAGCAGCCCCCGGGACACAGTTTCCCAAGCTTTCTTT
D gene: NA; clone size: NA; J gene: TRBJ2-7; V gene: TRBV7-2; CDR3 protein: CASSQQGNLAYEQYF; CDR3 DNA: TGTGCCAGCAGCCAACAGGGTAACTTGGCCTACGAGCAGTACTTC
D gene: TRBD1; clone size: NA; J gene: TRBJ2-7; V gene: TRBV5-1; CDR3 protein: CASSWGQGAFEQYF; CDR3 DNA: TGCGCCAGCAGCTGGGGACAGGGGGCATTTGAGCAGTACTTC
D gene: NA; clone size: NA; J gene: TRBJ2-7; V gene: TRBV7-2; CDR3 protein: CASSLAQGGDSYEQYF; CDR3 DNA: TGTGCCAGCAGCTTAGCGCAGGGCGGGGACTCCTACGAGCAGTACTTC
D gene: TRBD1; clone size: NA; J gene: TRBJ1-2; V gene: TRBV27; CDR3 protein: CASRRTGTYGYTF; CDR3 DNA: TGTGCCAGCAGGAGGACAGGGACCTATGGCTACACCTTC
D gene: TRBD2; clone size: once; J gene: TRBJ2-5; V gene: TRBV2; CDR3 protein: CASSGRTRRETQYF; CDR3 DNA: TGTGCCAGCAGTGGTCGGACTAGACGGGAGACCCAGTACTTC
D gene: NA; clone size: many; J gene: TRBJ2-1; V gene: TRBV7-2; CDR3 protein: CASSPLSRVEQFF; CDR3 DNA: TGTGCCAGCAGCCCCCTATCCCGCGTTGAGCAGTTCTTC
D gene: NA; clone size: NA; J gene: TRBJ1-4; V gene: TRBV30; CDR3 protein: CAWRDRPTNEKLFF; CDR3 DNA: TGTGCCTGGAGAGACAGGCCAACTAATGAAAAACTGTTTTTT
D gene: TRBD1; clone size: NA; J gene: TRBJ2-7; V gene: TRBV4-2; CDR3 protein: CASSPRDSGYEQYF; CDR3 DNA: TGTGCCAGCAGCCCCCGGGACAGTGGCTACGAGCAGTACTTC
D gene: NA; clone size: few; J gene: TRBJ1-5; V gene: TRBV19; CDR3 protein: CASSTGQNNQPQHF; CDR3 DNA: TGTGCCAGTAGTACTGGACAGAACAATCAGCCCCAGCATTTT
D gene: NA; clone size: once; J gene: TRBJ2-5; V gene: TRBV3-1/TRBV3-2; CDR3 protein: CASSRGTGTSSEAQYF; CDR3 DNA: TGTGCCAGCAGCCGAGGTACCGGGACATCGTCGGAGGCCCAGTACTTC
D gene: TRBD1; clone size: NA; J gene: TRBJ1-6; V gene: TRBV6-5; CDR3 protein: CASSYRRQGGSPLHF; CDR3 DNA: TGTGCCAGCAGTTACCGCCGACAGGGAGGATCACCCCTCCACTTT
D gene: TRBD2; clone size: NA; J gene: TRBJ2-3; V gene: TRBV9; CDR3 protein: CASSSRAGTTDTQYF; CDR3 DNA: TGTGCCAGCAGCTCGCGAGCGGGAACCACAGATACGCAGTATTTT
D gene: TRBD1; clone size: NA; J gene: TRBJ1-1; V gene: TRBV10-3; CDR3 protein: CAIAPSGQGAEAFF; CDR3 DNA: TGTGCCATCGCGCCGTCAGGACAGGGGGCTGAGGCTTTCTTT
D gene: NA; clone size: few; J gene: TRBJ1-1; V gene: TRBV29-1; CDR3 protein: CSVEDPRGMGTEAFF; CDR3 DNA: TGCAGCGTTGAAGATCCTCGGGGGATGGGCACTGAAGCTTTCTTT
D gene: TRBD2; clone size: NA; J gene: TRBJ2-7; V gene: TRBV24-1; CDR3 protein: CATSPAAGGAYEQYF; CDR3 DNA: TGTGCCACCAGCCCCGCAGCGGGAGGTGCTTACGAGCAGTACTTC
D gene: NA; clone size: NA; J gene: TRBJ1-1; V gene: TRBV11-3; CDR3 protein: CASSLDGVDTEAFF; CDR3 DNA: TGTGCCAGCAGCTTAGATGGAGTGGACACTGAAGCTTTCTTT
D gene: TRBD2; clone size: NA; J gene: TRBJ2-5; V gene: TRBV6-2/TRBV6-3; CDR3 protein: CASSYVAGGRGTQYF; CDR3 DNA: TGTGCCAGCAGTTACGTAGCGGGAGGGCGAGGGACCCAGTACTTC
D gene: TRBD2; clone size: NA; J gene: TRBJ2-1; V gene: TRBV10-1; CDR3 protein: CASSESLAGFYNEQFF; CDR3 DNA: TGCGCCAGCAGTGAGTCACTAGCGGGTTTTTACAATGAGCAGTTCTTC
D gene: TRBD1; clone size: NA; J gene: TRBJ1-1; V gene: TRBV5-1; CDR3 protein: CASSPWTGRDTEAFF; CDR3 DNA: TGCGCCAGCAGCCCGTGGACAGGGAGGGACACTGAAGCTTTCTTT
D gene: TRBD1; clone size: NA; J gene: TRBJ2-2; V gene: TRBV6-4; CDR3 protein: CASSDEPGQGSELFF; CDR3 DNA: TGTGCCAGCAGTGACGAACCGGGACAGGGGTCCGAGCTGTTTTTT
D gene: NA; clone size: NA; J gene: TRBJ1-2; V gene: TRBV30; CDR3 protein: CAWGQFSPGYTF; CDR3 DNA: TGTGCCTGGGGACAGTTTTCGCCTGGCTACACCTTC
D gene: NA; clone size: NA; J gene: TRBJ2-1; V gene: TRBV7-6; CDR3 protein: CASSLGSRGGSTYNEQFF; CDR3 DNA: TGTGCCAGCAGCTTAGGGTCGCGGGGAGGCTCCACCTACAATGAGCAGTTCTTC
D gene: NA; clone size: few; J gene: TRBJ1-2; V gene: TRBV7-9; CDR3 protein: CASSLSMGWEAANYGYTF; CDR3 DNA: TGTGCCAGCAGCTTATCCATGGGGTGGGAGGCGGCTAACTATGGCTACACCTTC
D gene: TRBD2; clone size: NA; J gene: TRBJ2-7; V gene: TRBV5-1; CDR3 protein: CASSLALAGIGQYF; CDR3 DNA: TGCGCCAGCAGCTTGGCGCTAGCGGGAATTGGGCAGTACTTC
D gene: NA; clone size: many; J gene: TRBJ1-6; V gene: TRBV9; CDR3 protein: CASSVEGLWSSPLHF; CDR3 DNA: TGTGCCAGCAGCGTAGAGGGACTTTGGAGTTCACCCCTCCACTTT
D gene: TRBD1; clone size: once; J gene: TRBJ2-5; V gene: TRBV5-5; CDR3 protein: CASSPRQGIETQYF; CDR3 DNA: TGTGCCAGCAGCCCGAGACAGGGTATAGAGACCCAGTACTTC
D gene: TRBD1; clone size: NA; J gene: TRBJ2-1; V gene: TRBV11-2; CDR3 protein: CASSRDRGEQFF; CDR3 DNA: TGTGCCAGCAGTCGGGACAGGGGTGAGCAGTTCTTC
D gene: NA; clone size: NA; J gene: TRBJ2-2; V gene: TRBV5-1; CDR3 protein: CASSKDSSANTGELFF; CDR3 DNA: TGCGCCAGCAGCAAGGACAGTAGCGCGAACACCGGGGAGCTGTTTTTT
D gene: NA; clone size: NA; J gene: TRBJ2-1; V gene: TRBV5-6; CDR3 protein: CASMQGWEGEQFF; CDR3 DNA: TGTGCCAGCATGCAGGGGTGGGAGGGTGAGCAGTTCTTC
D gene: NA; clone size: NA; J gene: TRBJ2-2; V gene: TRBV9; CDR3 protein: CASSSKSGTGELFF; CDR3 DNA: TGTGCCAGCAGCTCAAAGTCGGGGACCGGGGAGCTGTTTTTT
D gene: NA; clone size: few; J gene: TRBJ2-1; V gene: TRBV30; CDR3 protein: CAWSLAGMLNNEQFF; CDR3 DNA: TGTGCCTGGAGCTTGGCGGGAATGCTCAACAATGAGCAGTTCTTC
D gene: NA; clone size: NA; J gene: TRBJ2-7; V gene: TRBV27; CDR3 protein: CASSLPNHEQYF; CDR3 DNA: TGTGCCAGCAGTTTACCAAATCACGAGCAGTACTTC
D gene: NA; clone size: NA; J gene: TRBJ2-3; V gene: TRBV7-2; CDR3 protein: CASSLRTIGTQYF; CDR3 DNA: TGTGCCAGCAGCTTGAGAACTATCGGTACGCAGTATTTT
D gene: NA; clone size: NA; J gene: TRBJ1-1; V gene: TRBV27; CDR3 protein: CASSLSGEGKGTEAFF; CDR3 DNA: TGTGCCAGCAGTTTATCGGGGGAGGGCAAAGGCACTGAAGCTTTCTTT
D gene: NA; clone size: NA; J gene: TRBJ2-5; V gene: TRBV21-1; CDR3 protein: CASSKVGDPLYF; CDR3 DNA: TGTGCCAGCAGCAAAGTGGGAGACCCCCTATACTTC
D gene: TRBD1; clone size: few; J gene: TRBJ1-2; V gene: TRBV7-6; CDR3 protein: CASSLERGQDGYTF; CDR3 DNA: TGTGCCAGCAGCTTAGAGAGGGGACAGGATGGCTACACCTTC